Below are 22 T cell receptor beta chains sequenced from a single sample in a study of T cells expressing NK-cell markers. After re-calling the 5' RACE reads, TCRdb lists one entry per CDR3 protein, DNA absent. This sample's table has 300,000 or so distinct CDR3 sequences. The specimen sequenced was blood T cells: a sorted CD56 or NKG2C T cell subset, CD4+ or CD8+ T cells, or bulk PBMC T cells (not recorded which). Every receptor here comes from a woman aged 18-70 years in good health.

The genes are TRBV5-1 and TRBJ1-2; TCRdb's D call, TRBD1, is unchecked because there is no DNA. The CDR3 contains 15 residues. The germline V gene has CDR1 SGHRS and CDR2 YFSETQ. CDR3 sequence reads: CASSGTASTNYGYTF.

The V call is TRBV20-1, the J call TRBJ1-1. CDR1 is DFQATT and CDR2 is SNEGSKA in the germline V gene (reference sequence). The CDR3 length is 15 residues. The CDR3 loop reads CSARPTGRRNTEAFF.

The rearrangement uses TRBV5-1 and TRBJ1-1; absent DNA, TCRdb's TRBD1 call cannot be checked. This CDR3 region has 15 residues. Germline CDR1 reads SGHRS; CDR2 reads YFSETQ. CDR3 protein: CASSLLDRVVTEAFF.

The J gene is TRBJ2-7, the V gene TRBV29-1; TCRdb returns TRBD1, unconfirmable since there is no DNA. Germline V lookup: CDR1 SQVTM, CDR2 ANQGSEA. The CDR3 spans 13 residues. The CDR3 is CSVEPPDRDEQYF.

The CDR3 sequence is CASSLPSGSYNEQFF. The rearrangement links TRBV6-1 to TRBJ2-1; as DNA is missing, the TRBD2 call by TCRdb cannot be tested. CDR1 MNHNS and CDR2 SASEGT come from the germline V gene. This CDR3 has 15 residues.

The chain is built from TRBV21-1 and TRBJ2-5. TRBV21-1 is a pseudogene. CDR3 length: 16 amino acids. The CDR3 is CASSNERTNPRETQYF.

The chain has TRBV20-1 and TRBJ2-5. The CDR3 spans 12 residues. From germline, CDR1 is DFQATT and CDR2 SNEGSKA (reference sequence). The CDR3 protein is CSARDLWETQYF.

The chain links TRBV10-3 to TRBJ2-1. Germline CDR1 and CDR2: ENHRY and SYGVKD. The CDR3 consists of 17 residues. The CDR3 protein is CAISESERELPYNEQFF.

The chain is built from TRBV7-3 and TRBJ2-1; TCRdb gives TRBD1 as the D gene, but with no DNA this cannot be confirmed. CDR1 SGHTA and CDR2 FQGTGA come from the germline V gene. This CDR3 is 14 amino acids long. This chain's CDR3 is CASSLRGENNEQFF.

This sequence joins TRBV3-1 and TRBJ2-7; the TCRdb call, TRBD1, lacks DNA for checking. CDR3 length: 12 amino acids. Germline V lookup: CDR1 LGHDT, CDR2 YNNKEL (reference sequence). The CDR3 here is CASSHRGLEQYF.

The CDR3 region is CASSLEGRSNQPQHF. This chain connects TRBV12-3 or TRBV12-4 to TRBJ1-5. This CDR3 spans 15 amino acids.

The chain has TRBV24-1 and TRBJ2-6; TCRdb reports TRBD1, a call that lacks DNA to check it against. The CDR3 is 16 amino acids. Germline V gene lookup returns CDR1 KGHDR and CDR2 SFDVKD. Here the CDR3 reads CATSDDRIAGANVLTF.

The rearrangement joins TRBV12-3 or TRBV12-4 to TRBJ1-6. The CDR3 is made up of 13 amino acids. Here the CDR3 reads CASSLGSGSPLHF.

V and J are TRBV30 and TRBJ2-5; TCRdb gives TRBD1 as the D gene, but with no DNA this cannot be confirmed. The CDR3 totals 14 residues. Germline CDR1 reads GTSNPN; CDR2 reads SVGIG (reference sequence). The CDR3 reads CAWSAPPGQGTQYF.

The chain carries TRBV3-1 and TRBJ1-2. The CDR3 length is 15 residues. The germline V gene encodes CDR1 LGHDT and CDR2 YNNKEL (reference sequence). CDR3 residues: CASSQSGLANYGYTF.

The V gene is TRBV7-2, the J gene TRBJ1-1. The CDR3 is 14 amino acids. Germline CDR1 and CDR2: SGHTA and FQGNSA. CDR3 sequence: CASSLGGVGTEAFF.

CDR3 in amino acids: CASSIEGTGQPQHF. V and J are TRBV19 and TRBJ1-5; TCRdb indicates TRBD1, and absent DNA this call remains unverified. The CDR3 covers 14 residues. Germline values: CDR1 LNHDA, CDR2 SQIVND (reference sequence).

The V and J genes are TRBV12-3 or TRBV12-4 and TRBJ2-1; TCRdb calls TRBD1, which cannot be checked without DNA. The CDR3 covers 16 residues. CDR3 amino acids: CASSPGPPYSYNEQFF.

The rearrangement uses TRBV20-1 and TRBJ2-3; TCRdb gives TRBD2 as the D gene, but with no DNA this cannot be confirmed. Germline values: CDR1 DFQATT, CDR2 SNEGSKA (reference sequence). The CDR3 totals 15 residues. The CDR3 spells CSARPGLAVPDTQYF.

This rearrangement joins TRBV14 to TRBJ2-3; checking the TCRdb D call of TRBD2 is not possible without DNA. This CDR3 region has 17 residues. Germline V gene sequence: CDR1 SGHDN, CDR2 FVKESK. The CDR3 protein is CASSQETASGMWDTQYF.

The gene calls are TRBV5-1 and TRBJ2-5; TCRdb names TRBD2, which stays unverified in the absence of DNA. This CDR3 is 16 amino acids long. Per the germline V gene, CDR1 is SGHRS and CDR2 is YFSETQ. The CDR3 loop reads CASSLRRTSGRETQYF.

The chain is built from TRBV20-1 and TRBJ1-1; without DNA, the TCRdb call of TRBD1 cannot be checked. The CDR3 is 13 residues long. Per the germline V gene, CDR1 is DFQATT and CDR2 is SNEGSKA (reference sequence). Here the CDR3 reads CSAADRPNTEAFF.